The 32 T cell receptor beta chains below all came from one sample that was sequenced in a study of prognosis after radiotherapy for stage I lung cancer. Amplification of TCR beta CDR3 from genomic DNA used two-round multiplex PCR. Primers were specific to each TRBV and TRBJ gene in first-round PCR. TCRdb independently ran MiXCR on the multiplex PCR reads; one entry per CDR3 protein. The profile shows some 14,000 distinct CDR3 sequences, about 50% of them singletons. Sequences were derived from PBMCs, sampled before or after stereotactic body radiation therapy (not recorded which). These receptors all come from a donor aged 50 or older with non-small cell lung cancer.

A word on this clonotype: With a far larger clone one base away, a read error is the likely cause. The chain uses TRBV13 and TRBJ2-5; TRBD2 matches at 11 bases. The germline gives CDR1 PRHDT, CDR2 FYEKMQ (reference sequence). With 6 bases clipped from V and 2 bases from J, the junction kept 2 bases outside the gene matches. The CDR3 runs to 14 residues. In nucleotides, the CDR3 is TGTGCCAGCAGGGGACTAGCGGAACAAGAGACCCAGTACTTC. This translates into CASRGLAEQETQYF. Full variable domain (outside the CDR3, taken from reference TRBV13 and TRBJ2-5): AAGVIQSPRHLIKEKRETATLKCYPIPRHDTVYWYQQGPGQDPQFLISFYEKMQSDKGSIPDRFSAQQFSDYHSELNMSSLELGDSALYFCASRGLAEQETQYFGPGTRLLVL.

This clonotype was counted many times. In nucleotides, the CDR3 is TGTGCCATCAGTGCCGGACAGGGGAGTCGGTATGGCTACACCTTC. Its translation: CAISAGQGSRYGYTF. The chain has TRBV10-3 and TRBJ1-2; the match to TRBD1 covers 9 bases. Germline V gives CDR1 ENHRY, CDR2 SYGVKD. The CDR3 length is 15 residues. Trimming removed 4 bases from V and 5 bases from J; junction bases left unmatched: 8.

The chain employs TRBV4-3 and TRBJ2-1; D is unclear. CDR3 length equals 13 residues. CDR1 and CDR2 from the germline V gene are LGHNA and YSLEER. Deletions cut 2 bases from V and 5 bases from J, with 7 bases between. CDR3 loop: CASSQYLNNEQFF. The CDR3 nucleotides read TGCGCCAGCAGCCAATATTTGAACAATGAGCAGTTCTTC.

Many counts were recorded for this clonotype. This chain links TRBV29-1 with TRBJ1-2; 9 bases fit TRBD1. The V gene's germline CDR1 is SQVTM and CDR2 ANQGSEA. The CDR3 extends over 12 amino acids. V lost 6 bases to trimming and J lost 8 bases; unmatched junction nucleotides: 7. CDR3 nucleotide sequence: TGCAGCGTGAGGGACAGGGTGAGGGGCTACACCTTC. Amino acid sequence: CSVRDRVRGYTF.

The chain recombines TRBV6-4 with TRBJ1-4, with D unresolved. Trimming removed 11 bases from V and 7 bases from J, with 20 bases in between. Germline-derived CDR1 and CDR2 are MRHNA and SNTAGT. This CDR3 has 14 residues. The CDR3 bases are TGTGCCCTTCGGGCAGGTTCTCTTGCTGAAAAACTGTTTTTT. It translates to CALRAGSLAEKLFF.

This clonotype was found many times. V is TRBV11-2 and J is TRBJ1-5; the D is unclear. This CDR3 comprises 14 residues. V lost 0 bases and J lost 5, with 8 bases in between. CDR1 is SGHAT, CDR2 FQNNGV, per germline. The CDR3 DNA reads TGTGCCAGCAGCTTAGATCAAGGGTATCAGCCCCAGCATTTT. Translated: CASSLDQGYQPQHF.

V gene TRBV4-1 combines with J gene TRBJ2-6; TRBD1 matches at 7 bases. Germline assignment: CDR1 MGHRA and CDR2 YSYEKL. CDR3 length: 15 residues. V was clipped by 3 bases and J by 2 bases; unmatched bases: 1. DNA of the CDR3: TGCGCCAGCAGCCACGGACAGGCTGGGGCCAACGTCCTGACTTTC. Its translation is CASSHGQAGANVLTF.

About this clonotype: A single base is all that separates this from a far larger clone, so a read error is likely. This chain connects TRBV6-8 to TRBJ2-5; TRBD2 aligns across 13 bases. Germline-derived CDR1 and CDR2 are MNHGY and SAAAGT. V lost 6 bases, J lost 7 bases, and 17 bases stayed unmatched. The CDR3 contains 18 residues. The CDR3 here is CASSTGTSGKTVWGTQYF. CDR3 bases: TGTGCCAGCAGCACCGGGACTAGCGGGAAAACGGTTTGGGGGACCCAGTACTTC.

Ten or more counts support this clonotype. This chain uses TRBV27 with TRBJ2-3; D is unresolved. The CDR3 runs to 11 residues. The germline V gene encodes CDR1 MNHEY and CDR2 SMNVEV (reference sequence). Trimming shortened V by 6 bases and J by 1 base, and 2 bases separated the two germline ends. The CDR3: CASSRTDTQYF. In DNA form, the CDR3 reads TGTGCCAGCAGCCGCACAGATACGCAGTATTTT.

Comment on this clonotype: A single base is all that separates this from a far larger clone, so a read error is likely. This chain connects TRBV6-2 or TRBV6-3 to TRBJ2-5, with TRBD1 matching 8 bases. The CDR3 has 17 amino acids. CDR1 MNHEY and CDR2 SVGEGT come from the germline V gene. The trim removed 5 bases at V and 5 bases at J, leaving 16 bases unmatched. The CDR3 DNA reads as TGTGCCAGCAGTGATGCGAAAGGAGGACAGGGAGTGGAGACCCAGTACTTC. This encodes CASSDAKGGQGVETQYF.

This clonotype was detected ten times or more. This rearrangement joins TRBV7-9 to TRBJ1-1; maybe TRBD1 (6 bases). V was pared by 5 bases and J by 2 bases, with 12 bases between. Per germline, CDR1 SEHNR and CDR2 FQNEAQ (reference sequence). CDR3 size: 14 residues. CDR3 residues: CASSNRTVNTEAFF. For the CDR3, the DNA is TGTGCCAGCAGCAACCGGACAGTTAACACTGAAGCTTTCTTT.

By sample fraction, this clonotype is medium-sized. The chain recombines TRBV20-1 with TRBJ2-1; TRBD2 agrees at 8 bases. CDR1 and CDR2 from the germline V gene are DFQATT and SNEGSKA (reference sequence). J was trimmed by 7 bases and V by 5 bases; bases with no gene match: 13. CDR3 size: 15 residues. The DNA of the CDR3 is TGCAGTGCTGCACCAGCGGGAGCGTTGGGAAATGAGCAGTTCTTC. It translates to CSAAPAGALGNEQFF.

This clonotype was detected a few times. The chain couples TRBV6-2 or TRBV6-3 to TRBJ1-1; no clear D gene. This CDR3 is 11 amino acids long. Between the trimmed V and J ends, which lost 7 bases and 5 bases, there was a span of 8 bases. Germline V gives CDR1 MNHEY, CDR2 SVGEGT. The CDR3 DNA is TGTGCCAGCACTCTCTTTACTGAAGCTTTCTTT. Its protein product is CASTLFTEAFF.

In the case of this clonotype: A far larger clone is a single base away, which makes a read error likely. The gene calls are TRBV7-9 and TRBJ2-1; D is possibly TRBD2 (5 bases). Trimming took off 1 base at V and 4 bases at J, with 8 bases between the two ends. The CDR3 loop spans 14 amino acids. In germline, CDR1 is SEHNR, CDR2 FQNEAQ (reference sequence). The CDR3 is CASSLGTGYNEQFF. The CDR3 DNA follows: TGTGCCAGCAGCTTAGGGACGGGATACAATGAGCAGTTCTTC.

The chain couples TRBV14 to TRBJ2-1; the D gene is possibly TRBD1 (5 bases). CDR3 length: 11 amino acids. Germline V gene data show CDR1 as SGHDN and CDR2 as FVKESK. V was pared by 8 bases and J by 12 bases, with 14 bases between. CDR3 DNA: TGTGCCAGCTCTACCAGGGATGCGCAGTTCTTC. Translated, it gives CASSTRDAQFF. Together with reference TRBV14 and TRBJ2-1, the CDR3 gives the full variable domain: EAGVTQFPSHSVIEKGQTVTLRCDPISGHDNLYWYRRVMGKEIKFLLHFVKESKQDESGMPNNRFLAERTGGTYSTLKVQPAELEDSGVYFCASSTRDAQFFGPGTRLTVL.

The count of this clonotype is one. The gene calls are TRBV2 and TRBJ1-2; 7 positions agree with TRBD1. The CDR3 runs to 13 residues. V shed 3 bases and J 12 bases; nucleotides not matched to a gene: 10. Per germline, CDR1 SNHLY and CDR2 FYNNEI. DNA of the CDR3: TGTGCCAGCAGTGATCGACAGGGCTTAAGTCACACCTTC. The encoded protein is CASSDRQGLSHTF. The whole variable domain, remainder taken from reference TRBV2 and TRBJ1-2, is EPEVTQTPSHQVTQMGQEVILRCVPISNHLYFYWYRQILGQKVEFLVSFYNNEISEKSEIFDDQFSVERPDGSNFTLKIRSTKLEDSAMYFCASSDRQGLSHTFGSGTRLTVV.

This clonotype is medium-sized in the sample. The genes are TRBV7-2 and TRBJ2-1, with TRBD2 identical over 10 bases. Germline CDR1 reads SGHTA; CDR2 reads FQGNSA. The V gene end was trimmed by 3 bases and the J gene end by 8 bases; junction bases not matched to a gene: 7. CDR3 length: 15 residues. The CDR3 coding sequence is TGTGCCAGCAGCTTTAGTCGCCTAGCGGGAGATGAGCAGTTCTTC. This encodes CASSFSRLAGDEQFF.

The chain has TRBV7-2 and TRBJ2-1; D gene uncertain. Germline CDR1 SGHTA, CDR2 FQGNSA. Trimming removed 0 bases from V and 12 bases from J, with 12 bases in between. This CDR3 spans 13 amino acids. The CDR3 is CASSLARGGRQFF. The CDR3, as DNA: TGTGCCAGCAGCTTAGCGCGCGGTGGACGGCAGTTCTTC.

The rearrangement links TRBV20-1 to TRBJ1-5, with D tentatively TRBD1 (5 bases). V lost 3 bases to trimming and J lost 0 bases, with 9 bases between them. CDR3 length: 14 amino acids. Looked up from germline, CDR1 is DFQATT and CDR2 is SNEGSKA (reference sequence). CDR3 loop: CSASRGFSNQPQHF. In DNA, the CDR3 is TGCAGTGCTAGTCGGGGGTTTAGCAATCAGCCCCAGCATTTT.

This clonotype came up a few times. This likely came from a read error, as a far larger clone is one base away. V is TRBV6-1 and J is TRBJ2-1; D might be TRBD1 (6 bases). The V end lost 6 bases, the J end lost 6 bases, and 12 bases lay between the germline ends. CDR1 is MNHNS, CDR2 SASEGT, per germline. This CDR3 has 13 amino acids. The CDR3 is CASRPGVGNEQFF. CDR3 coding DNA: TGTGCCAGCAGGCCAGGGGTGGGCAATGAGCAGTTCTTC.

Comments on this clonotype: The limits of the CDR3 on the DNA are not certain, so only TCRdb's listed CDR3 is given. The V call is TRBV9, the J call TRBJ1-1; the table's D call, TRBD1, has no DNA check behind it. Germline CDR1 and CDR2: SGDLS and YYNGEE. Including both end residues, the CDR3 is 20 amino acids long. The CDR3 spells CASSVAGGEQYFGPGTEAFF.

For this clonotype: With only one base between it and a far larger clone, this is likely a read error. This rearrangement joins TRBV6-5 to TRBJ1-5, with D perhaps matching TRBD1 (6 bases). The V gene lost 6 bases and the J gene lost 3 bases, with 18 bases spanning the gap. The CDR3 is 16 amino acids. CDR1 MNHEY and CDR2 SVGAGI come from the germline V gene. CDR3 sequence: CASRPTGSQHNQPQHF. As DNA, the CDR3 is TGTGCCAGCAGGCCGACAGGATCGCAGCACAATCAGCCCCAGCATTTT.

With respect to this clonotype: The junction departs from the called germline gene at one end, perhaps through a read error. V gene TRBV6-4 combines with J gene TRBJ1-2, with TRBD1 matching over 7 bases. CDR1 MRHNA and CDR2 SNTAGT come from the germline V gene. The CDR3 consists of 13 residues. The CDR3 bases are TGTGCCAGCAGTTACTCGGGGGACAGTGGCTACACCTTC. It is translated as CASSYSGDSGYTF.

The chain has TRBV2 and TRBJ2-7; 10 bases are shared with TRBD2. The J segment lost 6 bases and the V segment lost 8 bases, leaving 10 bases of the junction unmatched. CDR3 size: 14 residues. Germline assignment: CDR1 SNHLY and CDR2 FYNNEI. The CDR3 protein is CASSKGVAGGEQYF. The CDR3 DNA reads as TGTGCCAGCTCTAAAGGGGTAGCGGGGGGCGAGCAGTACTTC.

This rearrangement joins TRBV5-5 to TRBJ2-2; tentative D call: TRBD2 (5 bases). V shed 4 bases and J shed 5 bases, with 15 bases lying between them. Germline lookup yields CDR1 SGHKS and CDR2 YYEKEE (reference sequence). CDR3 length: 15 amino acids. CDR3 sequence reads: CASSPGVSITGELFF. The DNA of the CDR3 is TGTGCCAGCAGCCCCGGGGTATCGATAACCGGGGAGCTGTTTTTT.

About this clonotype: Germline is not matched at one junction end, which may reflect a read error. The chain carries TRBV24-1 and TRBJ2-3; the D is unclear. This CDR3 has 13 residues. Germline loops: CDR1 KGHDR, CDR2 SFDVKD. CDR3 sequence (DNA): TGTACCACCAGTGAAAGTTTTGCAGATACGCAGTATTTT. Amino acid sequence: CTTSESFADTQYF.

The rearrangement joins TRBV20-1 to TRBJ1-2; no clear D. The V end was cut by 7 bases, the J end by 4 bases, with 16 bases between. The CDR3 extends over 13 amino acids. Per germline, CDR1 DFQATT and CDR2 SNEGSKA (reference sequence). The CDR3 loop is CSGFSRLSYGYTF. The CDR3 DNA reads as TGCAGTGGATTTTCTCGGTTGAGCTATGGCTACACCTTC.

The rearrangement joins TRBV7-2 to TRBJ2-7; the D gene could be TRBD1 or TRBD2 (6 bases each). The CDR3 extends over 13 amino acids. Germline V gene sequence: CDR1 SGHTA, CDR2 FQGNSA. V lost 5 bases and J lost 5, with 13 bases in between. CDR3 bases: TGTGCCAGCAGCGGGGGGCCAGGGAACGAGCAGTACTTC. It translates to CASSGGPGNEQYF.

This clonotype was recorded many times. CDR3 region: CASSSLAGGRTGELFF. CDR3 coding DNA: TGTGCCAGCAGCTCCCTAGCGGGAGGGCGGACCGGGGAGCTGTTTTTT. The chain recombines TRBV5-6 with TRBJ2-2; 12 positions match TRBD2. The CDR3 consists of 16 residues. CDR1 and CDR2 from the germline V gene are SGHDT and YYEEEE. The V segment lost 3 bases and the J segment 5 bases; nucleotides outside the gene matches: 5.

This clonotype was picked up many times. This likely reflects a read error, since a far larger clone is one base away. The chain joins TRBV6-4 to TRBJ1-6; D is ambiguous. The CDR3 spans 13 residues. Germline V gene lookup returns CDR1 MRHNA and CDR2 SNTAGT. The CDR3, as DNA: TGTGCCAGCAGTTGGGAGGATGGGTCACCCTTCCACTTT. As protein: CASSWEDGSPFHF.

V and J are TRBV30 and TRBJ2-3; 7 nucleotides align to TRBD2. V trimming: 1 base; J trimming: 2 bases; junction bases outside the gene matches: 3. CDR3 length: 14 amino acids. From germline, CDR1 is GTSNPN and CDR2 SVGIG (reference sequence). The CDR3 is CAWSARENTDTQYF. The CDR3 DNA reads as TGTGCCTGGAGTGCGCGGGAGAACACAGATACGCAGTATTTT. The variable domain in full, completed from reference TRBV30 and TRBJ2-3, reads SQTIHQWPATLVQPVGSPLSLECTVEGTSNPNLYWYRQAAGRGLQLLFYSVGIGQISSEVPQNLSASRPQDRQFILSSKKLLLSDSGFYLCAWSARENTDTQYFGPGTRLTVL.

This clonotype appeared many times. This chain links TRBV27 with TRBJ1-2; 10 bases map to TRBD1. From germline, CDR1 is MNHEY and CDR2 SMNVEV (reference sequence). V shed 5 bases, J shed 6 bases, and the junction held 6 bases outside the gene matches. The CDR3 is made up of 14 amino acids. The CDR3: CASSTGQGFHGYTF. The DNA for the CDR3 is TGTGCCAGCAGTACGGGACAGGGGTTCCATGGCTACACCTTC.